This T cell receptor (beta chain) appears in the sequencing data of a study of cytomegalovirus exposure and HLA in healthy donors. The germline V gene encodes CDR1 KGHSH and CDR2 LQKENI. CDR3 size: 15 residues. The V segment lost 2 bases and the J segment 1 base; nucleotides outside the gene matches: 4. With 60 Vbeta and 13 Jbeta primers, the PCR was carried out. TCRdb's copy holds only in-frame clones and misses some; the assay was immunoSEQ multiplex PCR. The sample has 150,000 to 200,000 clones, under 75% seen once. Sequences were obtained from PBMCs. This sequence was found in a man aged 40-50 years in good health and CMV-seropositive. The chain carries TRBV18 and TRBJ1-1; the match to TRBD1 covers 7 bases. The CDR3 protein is CASSPGRGANTEAFF. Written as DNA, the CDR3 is TGTGCCAGCTCACCAGGCAGGGGGGCGAACACTGAAGCTTTCTTT.